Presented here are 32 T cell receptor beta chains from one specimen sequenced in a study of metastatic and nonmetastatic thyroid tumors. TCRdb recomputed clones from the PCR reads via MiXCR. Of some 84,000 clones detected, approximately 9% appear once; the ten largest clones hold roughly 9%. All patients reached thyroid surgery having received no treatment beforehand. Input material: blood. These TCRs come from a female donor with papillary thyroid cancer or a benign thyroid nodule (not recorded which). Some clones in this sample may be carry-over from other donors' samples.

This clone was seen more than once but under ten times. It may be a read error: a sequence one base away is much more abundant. The CDR3 spells CASSLGGGTYNEHFF. The DNA for the CDR3 is TGTGCCAGCAGCTTGGGCGGGGGGACGTACAATGAGCATTTCTTC. The chain employs TRBV7-3 and TRBJ2-1, with 8 nucleotides matching TRBD2. There are 15 residues in the CDR3. Germline CDR1 reads SGHTA; CDR2 reads FQGTGA.

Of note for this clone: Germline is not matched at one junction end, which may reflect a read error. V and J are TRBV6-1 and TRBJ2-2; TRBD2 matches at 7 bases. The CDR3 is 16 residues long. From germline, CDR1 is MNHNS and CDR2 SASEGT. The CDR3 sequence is CASSSRGVFIAGELFF. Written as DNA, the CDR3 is TGTGCCAGCAGCTCCCGGGGGGTCTTCATAGCCGGTGAGCTGTTTTTT.

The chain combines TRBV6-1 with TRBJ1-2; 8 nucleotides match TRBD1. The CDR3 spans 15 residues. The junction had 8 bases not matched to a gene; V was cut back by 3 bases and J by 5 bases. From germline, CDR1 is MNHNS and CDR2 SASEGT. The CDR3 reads CASSDWTGTEYGYTF. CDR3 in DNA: TGTGCCAGCAGTGACTGGACAGGGACCGAATATGGCTACACCTTC.

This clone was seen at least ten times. CDR3 protein: CASTSSTFNEQFF. CDR3 nucleotides: TGTGCCAGCACAAGCTCTACCTTTAATGAGCAGTTCTTC. J is TRBJ2-1 and V is TRBV2; D not resolved. The CDR3 spans 13 residues. V was shortened by 7 bases and J by 7 bases, with 14 bases between the two germline ends. The germline CDR1 and CDR2 sequences are SNHLY and FYNNEI.

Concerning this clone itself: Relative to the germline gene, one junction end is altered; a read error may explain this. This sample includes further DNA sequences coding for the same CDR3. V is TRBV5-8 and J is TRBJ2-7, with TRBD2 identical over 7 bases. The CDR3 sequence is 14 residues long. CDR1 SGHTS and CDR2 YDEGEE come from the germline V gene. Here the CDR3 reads CASSLSGGGSEQYF. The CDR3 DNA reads TGTGCCAGTAGCTTGTCGGGGGGAGGCTCCGAGCAGTACTTC.

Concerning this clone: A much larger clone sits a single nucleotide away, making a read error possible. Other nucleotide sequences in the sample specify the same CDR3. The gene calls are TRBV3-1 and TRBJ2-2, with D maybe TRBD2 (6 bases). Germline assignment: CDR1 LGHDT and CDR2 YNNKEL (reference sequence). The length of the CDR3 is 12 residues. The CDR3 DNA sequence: TGTGCCAGCAGCCATGCGGGGAAGGAGCTGTTTTTC. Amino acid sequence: CASSHAGKELFF.

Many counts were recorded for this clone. This CDR3 reads CASSQRPGTGWTEAFF. Written as DNA, the CDR3 is TGCGCCAGCAGCCAACGTCCCGGGACAGGTTGGACTGAAGCTTTCTTT. This chain connects TRBV5-1 to TRBJ1-1, with 8 bases lining up with TRBD1. Germline V CDR1 and CDR2: SGHRS, YFSETQ. The V and J ends lost 4 bases and 5 bases, in that order; junction bases with no gene match: 13. CDR3 size: 16 residues.

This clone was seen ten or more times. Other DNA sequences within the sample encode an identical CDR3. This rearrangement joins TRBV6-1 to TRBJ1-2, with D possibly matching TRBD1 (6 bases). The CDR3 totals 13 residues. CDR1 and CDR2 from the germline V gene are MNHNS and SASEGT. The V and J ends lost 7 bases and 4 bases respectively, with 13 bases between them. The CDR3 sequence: CASTKGGGYGYTF. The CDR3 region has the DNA TGTGCCAGCACTAAGGGGGGCGGCTATGGCTACACCTTC.

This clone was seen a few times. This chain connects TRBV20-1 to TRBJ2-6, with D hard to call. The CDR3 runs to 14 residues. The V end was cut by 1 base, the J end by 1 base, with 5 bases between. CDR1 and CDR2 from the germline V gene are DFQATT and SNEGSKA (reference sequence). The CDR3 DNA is TGCAGTGCTAGAGGACGTTCTGGGGCCAACGTCCTGACTTTC. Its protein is CSARGRSGANVLTF.

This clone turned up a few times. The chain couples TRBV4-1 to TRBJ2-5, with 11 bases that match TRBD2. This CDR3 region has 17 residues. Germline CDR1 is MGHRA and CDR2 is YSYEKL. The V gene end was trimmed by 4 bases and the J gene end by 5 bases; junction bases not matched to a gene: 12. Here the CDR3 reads CASSPGTLAGAGETQYF. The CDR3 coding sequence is TGCGCCAGCAGCCCTGGCACACTAGCGGGGGCGGGGGAGACCCAGTACTTC.

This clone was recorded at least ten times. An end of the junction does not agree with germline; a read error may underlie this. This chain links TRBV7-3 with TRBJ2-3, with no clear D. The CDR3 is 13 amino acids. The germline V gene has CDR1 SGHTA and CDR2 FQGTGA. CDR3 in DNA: TGTGCCAGCAGCGTAACCCGGACGGATACGCAGTATTTT. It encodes CASSVTRTDTQYF.

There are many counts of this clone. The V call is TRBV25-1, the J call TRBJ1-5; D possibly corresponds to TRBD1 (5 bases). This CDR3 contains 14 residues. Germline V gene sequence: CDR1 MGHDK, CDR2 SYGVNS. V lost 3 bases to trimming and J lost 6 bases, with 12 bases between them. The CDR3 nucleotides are TGTGCCAGCAGTGAGACTGGGGGGGGTCAGCCCCAGCATTTT. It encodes CASSETGGGQPQHF.

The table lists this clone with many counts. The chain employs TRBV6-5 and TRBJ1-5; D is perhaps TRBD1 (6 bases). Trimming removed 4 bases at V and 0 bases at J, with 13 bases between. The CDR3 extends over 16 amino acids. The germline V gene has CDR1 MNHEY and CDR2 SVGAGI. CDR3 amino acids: CASSWGRGNSNQPQHF. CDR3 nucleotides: TGTGCCAGCAGTTGGGGCAGGGGAAATAGCAATCAGCCCCAGCATTTT.

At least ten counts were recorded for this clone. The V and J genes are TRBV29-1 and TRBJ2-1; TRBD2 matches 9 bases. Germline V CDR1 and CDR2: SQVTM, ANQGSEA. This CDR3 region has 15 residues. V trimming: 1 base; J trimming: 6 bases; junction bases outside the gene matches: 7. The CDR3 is CSVEGAGGPGNEQFF. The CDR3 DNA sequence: TGCAGCGTTGAAGGCGCGGGGGGGCCAGGCAATGAGCAGTTCTTC.

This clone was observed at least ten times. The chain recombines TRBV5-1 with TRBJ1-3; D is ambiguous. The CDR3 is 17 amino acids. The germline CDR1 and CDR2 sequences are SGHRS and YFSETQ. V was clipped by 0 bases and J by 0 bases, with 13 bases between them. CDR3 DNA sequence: TGCGCCAGCAGCTTGGCGAGGGTAACTTCCTCTGGAAACACCATATATTTT. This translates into CASSLARVTSSGNTIYF.

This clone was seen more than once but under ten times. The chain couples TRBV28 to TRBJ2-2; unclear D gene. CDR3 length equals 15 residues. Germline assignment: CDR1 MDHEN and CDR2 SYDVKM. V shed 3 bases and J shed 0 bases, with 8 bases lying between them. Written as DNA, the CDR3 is TGTGCCAGCAGTTTCCAAGGGACGAACACCGGGGAGCTGTTTTTT. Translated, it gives CASSFQGTNTGELFF.

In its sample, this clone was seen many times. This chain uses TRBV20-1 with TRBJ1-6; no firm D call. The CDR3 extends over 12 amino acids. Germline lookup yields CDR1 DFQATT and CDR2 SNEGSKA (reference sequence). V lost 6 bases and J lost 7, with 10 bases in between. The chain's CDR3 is CSAGLENSPLHF. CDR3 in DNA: TGCAGTGCAGGGCTCGAGAATTCACCCCTCCACTTT.

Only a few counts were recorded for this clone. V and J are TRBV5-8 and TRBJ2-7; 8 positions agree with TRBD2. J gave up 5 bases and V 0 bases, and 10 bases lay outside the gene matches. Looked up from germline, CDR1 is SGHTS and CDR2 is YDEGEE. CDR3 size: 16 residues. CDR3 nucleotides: TGTGCCAGCAGCTTGGGACGGGGGGGCCGTGGGAACGAGCAGTACTTC. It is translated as CASSLGRGGRGNEQYF.

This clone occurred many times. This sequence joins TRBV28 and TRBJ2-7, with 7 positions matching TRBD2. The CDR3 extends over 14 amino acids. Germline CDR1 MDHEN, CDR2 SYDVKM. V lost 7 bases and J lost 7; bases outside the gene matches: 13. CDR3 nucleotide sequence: TGTGCCAGCATCGGGGGGAATCGCATGGGAGAGCAGTACTTC. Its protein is CASIGGNRMGEQYF. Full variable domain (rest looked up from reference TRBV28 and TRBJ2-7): DVKVTQSSRYLVKRTGEKVFLECVQDMDHENMFWYRQDPGLGLRLIYFSYDVKMKEKGDIPEGYSVSREKKERFSLILESASTNQTSMYLCASIGGNRMGEQYFGPGTRLTVT.

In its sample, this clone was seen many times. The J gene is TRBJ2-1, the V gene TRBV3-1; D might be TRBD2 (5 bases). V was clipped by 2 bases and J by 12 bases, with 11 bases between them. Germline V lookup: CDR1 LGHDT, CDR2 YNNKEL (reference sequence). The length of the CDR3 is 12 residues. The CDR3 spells CASSQPASRQFF. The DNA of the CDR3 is TGTGCCAGCAGCCAACCGGCTAGCAGGCAGTTCTTC.

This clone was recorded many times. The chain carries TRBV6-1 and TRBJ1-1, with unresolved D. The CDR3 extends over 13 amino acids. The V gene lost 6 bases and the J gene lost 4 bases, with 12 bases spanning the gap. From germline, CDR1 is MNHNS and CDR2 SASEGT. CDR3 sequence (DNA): TGTGCCAGCAGGGGGTTGGTTAGCACTGAAGCTTTCTTT. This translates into CASRGLVSTEAFF.

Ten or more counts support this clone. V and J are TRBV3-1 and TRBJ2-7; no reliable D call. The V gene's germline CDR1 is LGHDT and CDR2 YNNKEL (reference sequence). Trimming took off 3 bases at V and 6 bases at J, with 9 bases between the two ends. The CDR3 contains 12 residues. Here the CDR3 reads CASSHRVSEQYF. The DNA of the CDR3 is TGTGCCAGCAGCCATCGAGTGAGCGAGCAGTACTTC.

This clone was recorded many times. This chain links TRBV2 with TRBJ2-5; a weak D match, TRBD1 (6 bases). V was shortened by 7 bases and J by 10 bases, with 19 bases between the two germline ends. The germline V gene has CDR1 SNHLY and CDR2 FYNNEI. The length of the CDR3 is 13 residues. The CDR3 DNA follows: TGTGCCAGCACCCCAGGGGACAATCGGGACCAGTACTTC. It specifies CASTPGDNRDQYF.

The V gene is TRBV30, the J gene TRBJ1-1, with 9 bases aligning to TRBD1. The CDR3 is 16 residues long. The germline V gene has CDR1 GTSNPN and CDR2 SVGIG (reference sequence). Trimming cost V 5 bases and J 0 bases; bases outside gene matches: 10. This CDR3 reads CAWSEGQGLMNTEAFF. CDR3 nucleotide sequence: TGTGCCTGGTCGGAGGGACAGGGTCTTATGAACACTGAAGCTTTCTTT.

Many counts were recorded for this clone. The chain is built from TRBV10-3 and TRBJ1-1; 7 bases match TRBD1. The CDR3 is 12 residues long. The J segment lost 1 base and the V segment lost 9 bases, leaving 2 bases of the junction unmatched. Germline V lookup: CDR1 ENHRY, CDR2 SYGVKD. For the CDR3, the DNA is TGTGCCATGGGACAGCCGAACACTGAAGCTTTCTTT. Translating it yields CAMGQPNTEAFF.

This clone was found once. CDR3 sequence (DNA): TGCAGTGCTACGGACTCCTTCACCGGGGAGCTGTTTTTT. It yields the protein CSATDSFTGELFF. J is TRBJ2-2 and V is TRBV20-1, with D possibly matching TRBD2 (5 bases). This CDR3 comprises 13 residues. The germline V gene has CDR1 DFQATT and CDR2 SNEGSKA (reference sequence). V was trimmed by 4 bases and J by 4 bases, leaving 10 bases between them.

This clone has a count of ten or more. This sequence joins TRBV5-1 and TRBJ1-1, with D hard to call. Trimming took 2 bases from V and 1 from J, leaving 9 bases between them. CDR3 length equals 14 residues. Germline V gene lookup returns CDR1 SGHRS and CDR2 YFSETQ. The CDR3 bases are TGCGCCAGCAGCTTAAGCAGCCGGAACACTGAAGCTTTCTTT. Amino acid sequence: CASSLSSRNTEAFF. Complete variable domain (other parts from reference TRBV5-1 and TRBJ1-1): KAGVTQTPRYLIKTRGQQVTLSCSPISGHRSVSWYQQTPGQGLQFLFEYFSETQRNKGNFPGRFSGRQFSNSRSEMNVSTLELGDSALYLCASSLSSRNTEAFFGQGTRLTVV.

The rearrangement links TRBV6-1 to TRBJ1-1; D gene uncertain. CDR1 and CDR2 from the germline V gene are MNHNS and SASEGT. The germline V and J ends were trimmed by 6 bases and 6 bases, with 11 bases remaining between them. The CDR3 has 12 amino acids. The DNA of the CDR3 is TGTGCCAGCAGCGAGGGTGGAGCTGAAGCTTTCTTT. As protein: CASSEGGAEAFF.

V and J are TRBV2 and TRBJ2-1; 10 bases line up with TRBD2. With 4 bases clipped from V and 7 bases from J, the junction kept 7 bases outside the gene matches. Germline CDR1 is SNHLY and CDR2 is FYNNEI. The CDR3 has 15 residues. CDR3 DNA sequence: TGTGCCAGCAGTGCTCAAGCGGGGGGGCTTAATGAGCAGTTCTTC. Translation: CASSAQAGGLNEQFF.

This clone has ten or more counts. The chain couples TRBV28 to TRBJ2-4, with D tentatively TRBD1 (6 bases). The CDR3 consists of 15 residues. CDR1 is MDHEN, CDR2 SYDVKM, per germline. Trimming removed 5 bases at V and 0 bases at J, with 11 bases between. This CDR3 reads CASSPGALAKNIQYF. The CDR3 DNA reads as TGTGCCAGCAGTCCAGGGGCGTTAGCCAAAAACATTCAGTACTTC. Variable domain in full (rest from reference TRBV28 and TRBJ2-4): DVKVTQSSRYLVKRTGEKVFLECVQDMDHENMFWYRQDPGLGLRLIYFSYDVKMKEKGDIPEGYSVSREKKERFSLILESASTNQTSMYLCASSPGALAKNIQYFGAGTRLSVL.

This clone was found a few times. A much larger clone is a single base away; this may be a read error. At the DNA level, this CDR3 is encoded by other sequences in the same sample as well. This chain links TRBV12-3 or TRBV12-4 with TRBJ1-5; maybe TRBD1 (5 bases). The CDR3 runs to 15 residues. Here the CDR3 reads CASSLLPGSNQPQHF. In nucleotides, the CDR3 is TGCGCCAGCAGTTTATTGCCAGGGAGCAATCAGCCCCAGCATTTT.

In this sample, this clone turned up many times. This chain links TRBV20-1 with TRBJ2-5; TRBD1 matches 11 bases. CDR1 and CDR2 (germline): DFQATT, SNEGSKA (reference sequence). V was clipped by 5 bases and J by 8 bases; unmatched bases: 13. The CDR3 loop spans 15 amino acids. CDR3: CSARMDRGPLATQYF. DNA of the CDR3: TGCAGTGCTCGAATGGACAGGGGGCCTTTGGCTACCCAGTACTTC.